The 24 T cell receptor beta chains reported below all come from one sample, sequenced in a study of Graves' ophthalmopathy and Graves' hyperthyroidism. RNA transcripts provided the template for amplifying TCR beta CDR3 regions. HTBI primers served in a first-round RT-PCR, which a second-round multiplex PCR followed. TCRdb re-called the multiplex PCR reads through MiXCR, storing one row per CDR3 protein. The top ten clones hold around 40% of a sample with about 740,000 distinct CDR3 sequences, approximately 40% of them seen once. The sample taken for sequencing was peripheral blood. The receptors were sampled from an adult man with Graves' ophthalmopathy.

This clonotype was recorded many times. V is TRBV7-2 and J is TRBJ2-5; no definite D call. CDR1 and CDR2 (germline): SGHTA, FQGNSA. This CDR3 comprises 15 residues. Trimming removed 1 base at V and 5 bases at J, with 14 bases between. The CDR3 DNA reads TGTGCCAGCAGCTTAGGGACCCCGAAGGTGGAGACCCAGTACTTC. Translating it yields CASSLGTPKVETQYF.

About this clonotype: A much larger clone is a single base away; this may be a read error. The J gene is TRBJ2-5, the V gene TRBV29-1; 7 positions agree with TRBD2. The germline CDR1 and CDR2 sequences are SQVTM and ANQGSEA. V lost 5 bases and J lost 6; bases outside the gene matches: 6. The CDR3 has 12 amino acids. The CDR3 nucleotides read TGCAGCGTTAATCTGGGAGGGAAGACCCAGTACTTC. It encodes CSVNLGGKTQYF. Supplemented by reference TRBV29-1 and TRBJ2-5, the full variable domain reads SAVISQKPSRDICQRGTSLTIQCQVDSQVTMMFWYRQQPGQSLTLIATANQGSEATYESGFVIDKFPISRPNLTFSTLTVSNMSPEDSSIYLCSVNLGGKTQYFGPGTRLLVL.

V and J are TRBV11-2 and TRBJ2-7, with D possibly matching TRBD2 (6 bases). Between the trimmed V and J ends, which lost 3 bases and 7 bases, there was a span of 19 bases. Germline CDR1 SGHAT, CDR2 FQNNGV. This CDR3 comprises 15 residues. CDR3 in amino acids: CASSFGSRDPGEQYF. The CDR3 DNA is TGTGCCAGCAGCTTCGGGAGCAGGGACCCCGGGGAGCAGTACTTC.

The chain recombines TRBV2 with TRBJ1-2; 9 bases fit TRBD1. CDR1 and CDR2 from the germline V gene are SNHLY and FYNNEI. This CDR3 is built from 14 residues. The junction had 8 bases not matched to a gene; V was cut back by 8 bases and J by 4 bases. The CDR3 DNA sequence: TGTGCCAGCGTTGCCCGGGACAGGGCCTATGGCTACACCTTC. Translation: CASVARDRAYGYTF.

The chain links TRBV2 to TRBJ2-7, with D possibly called TRBD1 or TRBD2 (6 bases each). Between the trimmed V and J ends, which lost 6 bases and 1 base, there was a span of 22 bases. Per germline, CDR1 SNHLY and CDR2 FYNNEI. CDR3 length: 17 amino acids. CDR3 sequence (DNA): TGTGCCAGCAGCCAAGATTTAGGGACGGGGGCTTCCTACGAGCAGTACTTC. Translated: CASSQDLGTGASYEQYF.

This clonotype was seen a handful of times. This chain connects TRBV15 to TRBJ1-5, with TRBD1 identical over 9 bases. CDR3 length: 20 amino acids. Germline V gene data show CDR1 as LNHNV and CDR2 as YYDKDF (reference sequence). With V trimmed by 0 bases and J by 5 bases, 17 bases remained unmatched. DNA for the CDR3: TGTGCCACCAGCAGAGATAGCGGCGGGACAGGGTTAACCCCATATCAGCCCCAGCATTTT. Its translation is CATSRDSGGTGLTPYQPQHF.

This clonotype appeared many times. The chain employs TRBV9 and TRBJ1-6; no clear D gene. V lost 0 bases and J lost 3, with 7 bases in between. Germline V gene lookup returns CDR1 SGDLS and CDR2 YYNGEE. The length of the CDR3 is 15 residues. The chain's CDR3 is CASSVGPSYNSPLHF. CDR3 nucleotides: TGTGCCAGCAGCGTAGGACCCAGCTATAATTCACCCCTCCACTTT. The full variable domain, rest sourced from reference TRBV9 and TRBJ1-6, is DSGVTQTPKHLITATGQRVTLRCSPRSGDLSVYWYQQSLDQGLQFLIQYYNGEERAKGNILERFSAQQFPDLHSELNLSSLELGDSALYFCASSVGPSYNSPLHFGNGTRLTVT.

This clonotype was picked up a small number of times. J is TRBJ2-7 and V is TRBV5-1; 8 nucleotides line up with TRBD2. The CDR3 covers 13 residues. CDR1 and CDR2 from the germline V gene are SGHRS and YFSETQ. V was clipped by 5 bases and J by 6 bases; unmatched bases: 7. CDR3 bases: TGCGCCAGCAGAACGGGAGGGCCGGGCGAGCAGTACTTC. It is translated as CASRTGGPGEQYF.

This clonotype has only a few counts. The chain carries TRBV5-6 and TRBJ2-5; TRBD1 aligns across 8 bases. V was pared by 4 bases and J by 0 bases, with 5 bases of the junction left unmatched. CDR1 is SGHDT and CDR2 is YYEEEE in the germline V gene. The CDR3 runs 15 residues. CDR3 DNA sequence: TGTGCCAGCAGCCGGACAGGGAAGTACCAAGAGACCCAGTACTTC. Protein product: CASSRTGKYQETQYF.

Concerning this clonotype itself: A read error may produce the germline difference seen at one junction end. The chain uses TRBV20-1 and TRBJ2-5; TRBD1 matches 7 bases. CDR3 length: 14 residues. CDR1 is DFQATT and CDR2 is SNEGSKA in the germline V gene (reference sequence). The CDR3: CSARRGLEGETQDF. In DNA form, the CDR3 reads TGCAGTGCTAGAAGGGGGCTAGAGGGTGAGACCCAGGACTTC.

This clonotype was observed a few times. This rearrangement joins TRBV6-6 to TRBJ1-1; D uncertain. V was cut by 5 bases and J by 0 bases, with 10 bases left in between. CDR3 length: 14 residues. Germline V gene lookup returns CDR1 MNHNY and CDR2 SVGAGI (reference sequence). CDR3 loop: CASSEISMNTEAFF. The CDR3 region has the DNA TGTGCCAGCAGTGAAATATCGATGAACACTGAAGCTTTCTTT.

This clonotype was found a few times. This chain links TRBV9 with TRBJ2-7, with D perhaps matching TRBD1 (5 bases). Trimming cost V 0 bases and J 0 bases, with 10 bases left between them. The CDR3 has 15 amino acids. Germline CDR1 SGDLS, CDR2 YYNGEE. CDR3 nucleotides: TGTGCCAGCAGCGTAGGAGACGACAGCTCCTACGAGCAGTACTTC. Amino acid sequence: CASSVGDDSSYEQYF.

This chain links TRBV20-1 with TRBJ2-7; D is unclear. Trimming removed 4 bases at V and 2 bases at J, with 6 bases between. CDR1 is DFQATT and CDR2 is SNEGSKA in the germline V gene (reference sequence). This CDR3 is 11 amino acids long. CDR3 nucleotides: TGCAGTGCTACCCGCCCCTACGAGCAGTACTTC. Its protein product is CSATRPYEQYF.

This clonotype was found many times. The V gene is TRBV24-1, the J gene TRBJ1-5; 7 nucleotides match TRBD1. The CDR3 has 16 residues. The V segment lost 4 bases and the J segment 1 base; nucleotides outside the gene matches: 6. CDR1 KGHDR and CDR2 SFDVKD come from the germline V gene. The CDR3, as DNA: TGTGCCACCAGTGACGCCGGGACAGTAAGCAATCAGCCCCAGCATTTT. It yields the protein CATSDAGTVSNQPQHF.

The rearrangement uses TRBV20-1 and TRBJ1-2; no firm D call. With 0 bases removed from V and 7 bases from J, the gap between germline ends came to 9 bases. This CDR3 contains 12 residues. Germline V lookup: CDR1 DFQATT, CDR2 SNEGSKA (reference sequence). The CDR3 nucleotides read TGCAGTGCTAGAGATACGCAGTCTGGCTACACCTTC. This encodes CSARDTQSGYTF.

This clonotype occurred a few times. V is TRBV28 and J is TRBJ2-7, with D uncertain. Trimming took 3 bases from V and 1 from J, leaving 10 bases between them. The CDR3 consists of 14 residues. CDR1 is MDHEN, CDR2 SYDVKM, per germline. The CDR3 sequence is CASSFPDASYEQYF. DNA of the CDR3: TGTGCCAGCAGTTTCCCGGACGCATCCTACGAGCAGTACTTC.

This clonotype appeared a few times. V gene TRBV15 combines with J gene TRBJ1-1; D call uncertain. The CDR3 is 13 amino acids. Trimming took off 3 bases at V and 4 bases at J, with 9 bases between the two ends. Germline V gene sequence: CDR1 LNHNV, CDR2 YYDKDF (reference sequence). In nucleotides, the CDR3 is TGTGCCACCAGCAGTAGGTCGGGCACTGAAGCTTTCTTT. Translated, it gives CATSSRSGTEAFF. Complete variable domain (other parts from reference TRBV15 and TRBJ1-1): DAMVIQNPRYQVTQFGKPVTLSCSQTLNHNVMYWYQQKSSQAPKLLFHYYDKDFNNEADTPDNFQSRRPNTSFCFLDIRSPGLGDTAMYLCATSSRSGTEAFFGQGTRLTVV.

This clonotype was observed a handful of times. The V gene is TRBV20-1, the J gene TRBJ1-2, with TRBD1 matching 7 bases. J gave up 4 bases and V 6 bases, and 8 bases lay outside the gene matches. The CDR3 contains 13 residues. Germline V gene sequence: CDR1 DFQATT, CDR2 SNEGSKA (reference sequence). The CDR3 DNA is TGCAGTGCCGGACAGGCCACGGCCTATGGCTACACCTTC. It codes for CSAGQATAYGYTF.

This clonotype was found a few times. A junction boundary mismatches the germline segment, possibly from a read error. The J gene is TRBJ1-5, the V gene TRBV24-1; D uncertain. Per the germline V gene, CDR1 is KGHDR and CDR2 is SFDVKD. CDR3 length: 14 residues. CDR3 residues: CASSFSTEHQPQHF. In DNA, the CDR3 is TGTGCCAGCAGTTTTAGTACAGAGCATCAGCCCCAGCATTTT.

The rearrangement uses TRBV20-1 and TRBJ2-7; no clear D. The CDR3 has 12 residues. The germline gives CDR1 DFQATT, CDR2 SNEGSKA (reference sequence). Trimming took 3 bases from V and 4 from J, leaving 10 bases between them. The CDR3 protein is CSASGDRYEQYF. The CDR3 DNA reads as TGCAGTGCTAGCGGCGACCGGTACGAGCAGTACTTC.

Note on this clonotype: One junction end does not reproduce the germline sequence, and a read error may be involved. This rearrangement joins TRBV7-2 to TRBJ2-7, with D perhaps TRBD1 (6 bases). Germline V gene lookup returns CDR1 SGHTA and CDR2 FQGNSA. The CDR3 sequence is 14 residues long. The chain's CDR3 is CASSSDRRPYGQYF. The CDR3 DNA reads TGTGCCAGCAGCTCTGACAGGCGCCCCTACGGGCAGTACTTC.

The V gene is TRBV5-1, the J gene TRBJ2-5; no clear D. Looked up from germline, CDR1 is SGHRS and CDR2 is YFSETQ. Trimming left V 0 bases short and J 3 bases short, with 9 bases between. The CDR3 is 14 amino acids. The CDR3 DNA sequence: TGCGCCAGCAGCTTGGAGGATAGTAAAGAGACCCAGTACTTC. Translation: CASSLEDSKETQYF. Full variable domain (rest looked up from reference TRBV5-1 and TRBJ2-5): KAGVTQTPRYLIKTRGQQVTLSCSPISGHRSVSWYQQTPGQGLQFLFEYFSETQRNKGNFPGRFSGRQFSNSRSEMNVSTLELGDSALYLCASSLEDSKETQYFGPGTRLLVL.

The V call is TRBV24-1, the J call TRBJ1-2; D may be TRBD1 (5 bases). V dropped 11 bases and J dropped 4 bases, with 28 bases sitting between them. This CDR3 has 17 amino acids. Germline V gene sequence: CDR1 KGHDR, CDR2 SFDVKD. CDR3 amino acids: CASSLSGGLQGIYGYTF. The DNA for the CDR3 is TGTGCCAGCAGCTTGTCCGGGGGTTTGCAGGGTATCTATGGCTACACCTTC.

This clonotype was observed many times. The rearrangement joins TRBV20-1 to TRBJ1-5, with D unclear. V gave up 1 base and J gave up 12 bases, with 10 bases separating them. Looked up from germline, CDR1 is DFQATT and CDR2 is SNEGSKA (reference sequence). This CDR3 has 11 residues. The CDR3 spells CSARVPMDQHF. CDR3 DNA sequence: TGCAGTGCTAGAGTCCCGATGGACCAGCATTTT.